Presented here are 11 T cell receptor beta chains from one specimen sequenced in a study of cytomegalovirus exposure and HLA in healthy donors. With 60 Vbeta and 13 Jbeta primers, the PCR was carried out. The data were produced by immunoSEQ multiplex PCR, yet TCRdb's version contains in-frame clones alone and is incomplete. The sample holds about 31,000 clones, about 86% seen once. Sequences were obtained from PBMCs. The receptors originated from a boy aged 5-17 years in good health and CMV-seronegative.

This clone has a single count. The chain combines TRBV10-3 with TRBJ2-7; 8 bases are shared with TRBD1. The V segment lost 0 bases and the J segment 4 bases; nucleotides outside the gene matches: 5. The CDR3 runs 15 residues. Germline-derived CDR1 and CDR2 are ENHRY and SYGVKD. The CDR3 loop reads CAISESGRGPYEQYF. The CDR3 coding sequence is TGTGCCATCAGTGAGTCCGGCAGGGGGCCATACGAGCAGTACTTC.

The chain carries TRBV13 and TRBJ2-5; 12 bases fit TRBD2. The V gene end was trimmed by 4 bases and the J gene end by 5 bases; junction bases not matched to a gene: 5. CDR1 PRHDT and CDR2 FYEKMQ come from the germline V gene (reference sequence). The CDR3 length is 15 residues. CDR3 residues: CASSSGLAGYETQYF. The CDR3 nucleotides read TGTGCCAGCAGCTCGGGACTAGCGGGTTACGAGACCCAGTACTTC.

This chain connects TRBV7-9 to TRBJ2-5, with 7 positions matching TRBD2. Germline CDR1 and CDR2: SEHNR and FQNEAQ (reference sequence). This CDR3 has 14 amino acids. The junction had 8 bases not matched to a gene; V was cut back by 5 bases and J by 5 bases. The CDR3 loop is CASSPTTSEETQYF. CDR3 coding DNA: TGTGCCAGCAGCCCTACCACTAGCGAGGAGACCCAGTACTTC.

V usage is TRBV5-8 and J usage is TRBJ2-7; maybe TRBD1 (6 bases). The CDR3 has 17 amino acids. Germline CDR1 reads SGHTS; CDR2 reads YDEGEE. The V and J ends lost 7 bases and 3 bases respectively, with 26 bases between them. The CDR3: CASSGGGSQGTDYEQYF. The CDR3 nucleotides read TGTGCCAGCTCCGGTGGTGGGAGTCAGGGGACCGACTACGAGCAGTACTTC.

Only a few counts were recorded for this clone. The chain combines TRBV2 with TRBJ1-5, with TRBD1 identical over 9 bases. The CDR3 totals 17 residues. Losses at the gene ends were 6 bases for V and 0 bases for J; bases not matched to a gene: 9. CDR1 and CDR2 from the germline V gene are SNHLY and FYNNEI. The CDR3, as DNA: TGTGCCAGCAGCTGGGGACAGGGCAGGGCTAGCAATCAGCCCCAGCATTTT. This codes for CASSWGQGRASNQPQHF.

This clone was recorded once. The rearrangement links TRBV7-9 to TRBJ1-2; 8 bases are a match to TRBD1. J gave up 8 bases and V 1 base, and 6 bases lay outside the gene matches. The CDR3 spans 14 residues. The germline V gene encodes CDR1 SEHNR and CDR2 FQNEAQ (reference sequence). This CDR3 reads CASSLGGQGEGYTF. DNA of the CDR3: TGTGCCAGCAGCTTAGGAGGACAGGGAGAAGGCTACACCTTC.

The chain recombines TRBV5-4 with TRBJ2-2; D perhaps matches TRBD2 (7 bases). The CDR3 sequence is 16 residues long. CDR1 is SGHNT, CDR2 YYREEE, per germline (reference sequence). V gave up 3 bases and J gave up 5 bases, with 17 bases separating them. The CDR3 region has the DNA TGTGCCAGCAGCTCCTTAGGAAGGGGGGGTACCGGGGAGCTGTTTTTT. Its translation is CASSSLGRGGTGELFF.

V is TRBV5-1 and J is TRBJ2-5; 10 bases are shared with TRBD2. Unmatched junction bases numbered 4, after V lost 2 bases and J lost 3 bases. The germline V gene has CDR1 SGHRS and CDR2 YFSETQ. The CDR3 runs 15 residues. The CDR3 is CASSFSGTSEETQYF. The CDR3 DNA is TGCGCCAGCAGCTTTTCCGGGACTAGCGAAGAGACCCAGTACTTC.

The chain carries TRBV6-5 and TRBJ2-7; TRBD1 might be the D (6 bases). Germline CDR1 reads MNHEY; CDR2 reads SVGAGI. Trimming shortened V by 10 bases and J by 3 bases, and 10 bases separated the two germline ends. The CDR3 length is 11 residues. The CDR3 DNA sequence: TGTGCCACAGAAGGGGGCTACGAGCAGTACTTC. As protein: CATEGGYEQYF.

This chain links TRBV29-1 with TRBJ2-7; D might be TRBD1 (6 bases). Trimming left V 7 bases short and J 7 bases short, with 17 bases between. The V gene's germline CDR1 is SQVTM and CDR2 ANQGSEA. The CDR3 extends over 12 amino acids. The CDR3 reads CSAGTWESEQYF. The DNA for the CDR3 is TGCAGCGCCGGGACATGGGAATCAGAGCAGTACTTC.

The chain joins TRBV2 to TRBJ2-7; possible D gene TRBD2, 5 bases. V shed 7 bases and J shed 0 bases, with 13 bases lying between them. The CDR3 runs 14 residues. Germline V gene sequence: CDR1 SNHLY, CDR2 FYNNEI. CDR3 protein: CASKPSGSSYEQYF. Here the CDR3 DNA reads TGTGCCAGCAAGCCGAGTGGGAGCTCCTACGAGCAGTACTTC.